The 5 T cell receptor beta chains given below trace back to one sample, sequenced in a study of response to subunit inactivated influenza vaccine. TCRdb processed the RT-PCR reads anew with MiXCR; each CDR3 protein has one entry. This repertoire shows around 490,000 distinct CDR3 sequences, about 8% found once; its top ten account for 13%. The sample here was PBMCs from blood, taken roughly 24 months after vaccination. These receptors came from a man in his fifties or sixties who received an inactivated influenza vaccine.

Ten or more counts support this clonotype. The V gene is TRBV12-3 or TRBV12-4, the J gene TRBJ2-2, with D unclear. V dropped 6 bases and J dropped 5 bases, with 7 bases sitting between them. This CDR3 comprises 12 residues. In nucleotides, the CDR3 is TGTGCCAGCAGCCTGTGGACCGGGGAGCTGTTTTTT. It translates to CASSLWTGELFF.

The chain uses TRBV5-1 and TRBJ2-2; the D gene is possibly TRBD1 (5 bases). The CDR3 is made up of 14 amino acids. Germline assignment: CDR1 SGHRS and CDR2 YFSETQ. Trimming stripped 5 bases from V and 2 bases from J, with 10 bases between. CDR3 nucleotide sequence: TGCGCCAGCAGATCAGGGTTTAACACCGGGGAGCTGTTTTTT. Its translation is CASRSGFNTGELFF.

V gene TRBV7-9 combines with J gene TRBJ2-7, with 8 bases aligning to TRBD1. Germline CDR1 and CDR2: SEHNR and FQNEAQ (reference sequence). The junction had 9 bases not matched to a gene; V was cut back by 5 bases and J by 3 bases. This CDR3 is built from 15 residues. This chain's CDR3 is CASSLTAGQVYEQYF. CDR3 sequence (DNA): TGTGCCAGCAGCCTTACCGCGGGACAGGTCTACGAGCAGTACTTC.

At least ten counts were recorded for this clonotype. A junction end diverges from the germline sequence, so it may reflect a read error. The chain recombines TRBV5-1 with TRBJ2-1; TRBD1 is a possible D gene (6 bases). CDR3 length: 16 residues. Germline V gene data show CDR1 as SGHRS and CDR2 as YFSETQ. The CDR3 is CASSLVGQSSYNEQFF. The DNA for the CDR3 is TGTGCCAGCAGCCTGGTGGGACAAAGCTCCTACAATGAGCAGTTCTTC.

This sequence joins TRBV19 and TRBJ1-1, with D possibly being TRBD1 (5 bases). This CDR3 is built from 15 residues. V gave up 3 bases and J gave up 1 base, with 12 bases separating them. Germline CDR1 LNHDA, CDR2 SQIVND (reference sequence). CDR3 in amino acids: CASSILGASNTEAFF. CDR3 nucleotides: TGTGCCAGTAGTATCTTAGGGGCCTCGAACACTGAAGCTTTCTTT.